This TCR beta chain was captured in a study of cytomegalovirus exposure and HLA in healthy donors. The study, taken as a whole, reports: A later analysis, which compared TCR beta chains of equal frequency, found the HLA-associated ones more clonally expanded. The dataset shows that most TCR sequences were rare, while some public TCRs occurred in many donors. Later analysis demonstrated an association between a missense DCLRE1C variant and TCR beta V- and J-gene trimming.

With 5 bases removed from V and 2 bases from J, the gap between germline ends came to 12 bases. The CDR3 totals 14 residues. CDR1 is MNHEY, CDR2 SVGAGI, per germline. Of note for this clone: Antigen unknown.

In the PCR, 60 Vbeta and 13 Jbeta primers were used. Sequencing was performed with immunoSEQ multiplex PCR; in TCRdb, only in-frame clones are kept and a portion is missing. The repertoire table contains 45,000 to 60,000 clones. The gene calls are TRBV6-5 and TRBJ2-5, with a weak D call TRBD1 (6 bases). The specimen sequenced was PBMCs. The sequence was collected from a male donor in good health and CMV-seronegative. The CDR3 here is CASSTGTYQETQYF. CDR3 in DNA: TGTGCCAGCAGTACCGGGACATATCAAGAGACCCAGTACTTC.